This TCR beta chain comes out of a study of blood T cells in healthy people across ages. Study-wide findings and caveats: Naive and antigen-experienced cells were not separated, limiting conclusive comparison.

Notes on this clonotype: Its antigen remains unidentified.

The CDR3 sequence is 16 residues long. CDR1 LGHDT and CDR2 YNNKEL come from the germline V gene (reference sequence). V was clipped by 2 bases and J by 3 bases, with 15 bases between them. A second PCR, run for roughly 7 to 12 cycles, used a sample-barcoded 5' primer plus a J-beta primer mix. TCRdb passed the 5' RACE reads through MiXCR, listing each CDR3 protein once. Of over 1,300,000 distinct CDR3 sequences in the sample, approximately 59% were seen once. This receptor was identified in a man in his late teens or twenties in good health. The J gene is TRBJ2-3, the V gene TRBV3-1; no reliable D call. The sample consisted of blood. The CDR3 DNA reads as TGTGCCAGCAGCCAAAGATCCCCCTATCGAACAGATACGCAGTATTTT. This encodes CASSQRSPYRTDTQYF.